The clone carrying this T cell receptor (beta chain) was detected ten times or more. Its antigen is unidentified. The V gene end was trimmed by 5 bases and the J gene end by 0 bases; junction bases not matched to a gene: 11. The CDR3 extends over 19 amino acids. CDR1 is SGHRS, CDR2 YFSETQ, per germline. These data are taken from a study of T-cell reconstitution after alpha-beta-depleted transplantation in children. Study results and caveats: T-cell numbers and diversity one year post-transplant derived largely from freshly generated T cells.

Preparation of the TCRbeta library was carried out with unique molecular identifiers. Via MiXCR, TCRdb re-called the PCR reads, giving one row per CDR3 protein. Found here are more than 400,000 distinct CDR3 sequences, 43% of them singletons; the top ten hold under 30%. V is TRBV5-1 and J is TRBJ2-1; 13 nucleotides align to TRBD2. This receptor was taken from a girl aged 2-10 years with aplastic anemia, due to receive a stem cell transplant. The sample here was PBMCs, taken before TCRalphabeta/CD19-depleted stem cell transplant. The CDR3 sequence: CASSLNPGLAGSSYNEQFF. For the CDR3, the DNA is TGCGCCAGCAGTTTGAACCCGGGACTAGCGGGGAGCTCCTACAATGAGCAGTTCTTC.